The source of this T cell receptor beta chain is a study of shared clonotypes between healthy human individuals. Study-wide findings and caveats: Clonotype sharing among donors, it was expected, would be affected by sequencing depth.

CDR3 length: 15 residues. CDR1 and CDR2 from the germline V gene are GTSNPN and SVGIG (reference sequence). V was clipped by 1 base and J by 5 bases, with 17 bases between them. Naive CD8 cells were CD45RO-negative, positively selected for CCR7, excluding terminally differentiated effector memory CD45RA+ cells. It was at deep level that the assay was run. Repertoires were generated with immunoSEQ multiplex PCR, while TCRdb's copy carries only in-frame clones and drops some. This table has approximately 2,200,000 clones, more than 85% appearing once. With respect to this clone: As yet, its antigen is unknown.

This TCR was recovered from a man younger than 35 in good health. Some clones in this sample may be carry-over from other donors' samples. The chain joins TRBV30 to TRBJ2-5; D is unresolved. Sequenced sample: naive CD8+ T cells from PBMCs. The CDR3 sequence is CAWSGPTFPRETQYF. DNA of the CDR3: TGTGCCTGGAGTGGCCCGACATTCCCGCGGGAGACCCAGTACTTC.